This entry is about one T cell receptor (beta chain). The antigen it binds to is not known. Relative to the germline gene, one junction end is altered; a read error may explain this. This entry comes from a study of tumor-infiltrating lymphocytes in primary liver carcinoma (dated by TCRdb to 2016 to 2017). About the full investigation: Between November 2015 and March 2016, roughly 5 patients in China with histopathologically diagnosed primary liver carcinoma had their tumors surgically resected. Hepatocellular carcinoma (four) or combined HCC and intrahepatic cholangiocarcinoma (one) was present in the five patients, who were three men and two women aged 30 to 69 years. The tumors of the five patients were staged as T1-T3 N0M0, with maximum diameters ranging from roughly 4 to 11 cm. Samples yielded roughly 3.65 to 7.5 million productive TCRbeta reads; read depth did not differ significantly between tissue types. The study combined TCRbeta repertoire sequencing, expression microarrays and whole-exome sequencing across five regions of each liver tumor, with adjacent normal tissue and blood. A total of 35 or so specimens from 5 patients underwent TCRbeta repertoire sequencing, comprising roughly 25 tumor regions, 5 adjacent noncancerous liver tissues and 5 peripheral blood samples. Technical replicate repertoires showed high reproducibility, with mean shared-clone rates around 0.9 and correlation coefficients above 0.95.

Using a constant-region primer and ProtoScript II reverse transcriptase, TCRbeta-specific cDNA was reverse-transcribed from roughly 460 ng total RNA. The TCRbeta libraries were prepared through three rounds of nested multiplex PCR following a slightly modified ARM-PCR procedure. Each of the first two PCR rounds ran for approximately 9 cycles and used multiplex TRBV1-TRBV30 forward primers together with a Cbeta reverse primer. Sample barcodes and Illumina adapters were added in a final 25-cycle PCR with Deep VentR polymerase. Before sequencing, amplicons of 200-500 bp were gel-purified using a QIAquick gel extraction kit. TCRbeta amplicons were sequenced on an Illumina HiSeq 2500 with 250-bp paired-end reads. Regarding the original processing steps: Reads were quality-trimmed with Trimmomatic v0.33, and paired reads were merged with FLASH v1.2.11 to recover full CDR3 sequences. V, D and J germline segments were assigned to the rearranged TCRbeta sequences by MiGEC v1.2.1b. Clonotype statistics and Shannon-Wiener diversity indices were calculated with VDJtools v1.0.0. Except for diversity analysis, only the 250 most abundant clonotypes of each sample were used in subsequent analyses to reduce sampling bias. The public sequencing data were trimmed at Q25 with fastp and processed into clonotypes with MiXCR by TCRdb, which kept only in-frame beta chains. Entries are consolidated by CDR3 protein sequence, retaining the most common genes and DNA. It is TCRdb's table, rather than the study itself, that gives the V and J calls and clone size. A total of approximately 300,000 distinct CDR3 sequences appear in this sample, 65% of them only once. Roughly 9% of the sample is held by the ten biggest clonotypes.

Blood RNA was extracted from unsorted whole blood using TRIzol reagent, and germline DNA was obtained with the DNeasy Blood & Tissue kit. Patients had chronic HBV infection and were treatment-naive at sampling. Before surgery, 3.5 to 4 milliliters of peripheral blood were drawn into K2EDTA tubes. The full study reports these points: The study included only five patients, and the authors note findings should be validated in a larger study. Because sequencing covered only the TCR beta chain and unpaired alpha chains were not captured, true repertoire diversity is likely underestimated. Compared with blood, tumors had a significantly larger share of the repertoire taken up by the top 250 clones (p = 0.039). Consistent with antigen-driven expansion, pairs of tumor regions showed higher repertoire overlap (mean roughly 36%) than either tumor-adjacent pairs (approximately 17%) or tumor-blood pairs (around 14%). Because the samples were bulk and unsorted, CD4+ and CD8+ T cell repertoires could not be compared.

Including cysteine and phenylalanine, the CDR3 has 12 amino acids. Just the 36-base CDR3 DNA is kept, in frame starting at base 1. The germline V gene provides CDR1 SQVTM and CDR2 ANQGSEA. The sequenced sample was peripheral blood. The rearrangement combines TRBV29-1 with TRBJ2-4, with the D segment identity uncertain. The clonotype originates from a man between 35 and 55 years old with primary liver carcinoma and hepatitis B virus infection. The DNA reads TGCAGCGTAATTCACGAGCGAGGCATTCAGCACTTC. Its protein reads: CSVIHERGIQHF.